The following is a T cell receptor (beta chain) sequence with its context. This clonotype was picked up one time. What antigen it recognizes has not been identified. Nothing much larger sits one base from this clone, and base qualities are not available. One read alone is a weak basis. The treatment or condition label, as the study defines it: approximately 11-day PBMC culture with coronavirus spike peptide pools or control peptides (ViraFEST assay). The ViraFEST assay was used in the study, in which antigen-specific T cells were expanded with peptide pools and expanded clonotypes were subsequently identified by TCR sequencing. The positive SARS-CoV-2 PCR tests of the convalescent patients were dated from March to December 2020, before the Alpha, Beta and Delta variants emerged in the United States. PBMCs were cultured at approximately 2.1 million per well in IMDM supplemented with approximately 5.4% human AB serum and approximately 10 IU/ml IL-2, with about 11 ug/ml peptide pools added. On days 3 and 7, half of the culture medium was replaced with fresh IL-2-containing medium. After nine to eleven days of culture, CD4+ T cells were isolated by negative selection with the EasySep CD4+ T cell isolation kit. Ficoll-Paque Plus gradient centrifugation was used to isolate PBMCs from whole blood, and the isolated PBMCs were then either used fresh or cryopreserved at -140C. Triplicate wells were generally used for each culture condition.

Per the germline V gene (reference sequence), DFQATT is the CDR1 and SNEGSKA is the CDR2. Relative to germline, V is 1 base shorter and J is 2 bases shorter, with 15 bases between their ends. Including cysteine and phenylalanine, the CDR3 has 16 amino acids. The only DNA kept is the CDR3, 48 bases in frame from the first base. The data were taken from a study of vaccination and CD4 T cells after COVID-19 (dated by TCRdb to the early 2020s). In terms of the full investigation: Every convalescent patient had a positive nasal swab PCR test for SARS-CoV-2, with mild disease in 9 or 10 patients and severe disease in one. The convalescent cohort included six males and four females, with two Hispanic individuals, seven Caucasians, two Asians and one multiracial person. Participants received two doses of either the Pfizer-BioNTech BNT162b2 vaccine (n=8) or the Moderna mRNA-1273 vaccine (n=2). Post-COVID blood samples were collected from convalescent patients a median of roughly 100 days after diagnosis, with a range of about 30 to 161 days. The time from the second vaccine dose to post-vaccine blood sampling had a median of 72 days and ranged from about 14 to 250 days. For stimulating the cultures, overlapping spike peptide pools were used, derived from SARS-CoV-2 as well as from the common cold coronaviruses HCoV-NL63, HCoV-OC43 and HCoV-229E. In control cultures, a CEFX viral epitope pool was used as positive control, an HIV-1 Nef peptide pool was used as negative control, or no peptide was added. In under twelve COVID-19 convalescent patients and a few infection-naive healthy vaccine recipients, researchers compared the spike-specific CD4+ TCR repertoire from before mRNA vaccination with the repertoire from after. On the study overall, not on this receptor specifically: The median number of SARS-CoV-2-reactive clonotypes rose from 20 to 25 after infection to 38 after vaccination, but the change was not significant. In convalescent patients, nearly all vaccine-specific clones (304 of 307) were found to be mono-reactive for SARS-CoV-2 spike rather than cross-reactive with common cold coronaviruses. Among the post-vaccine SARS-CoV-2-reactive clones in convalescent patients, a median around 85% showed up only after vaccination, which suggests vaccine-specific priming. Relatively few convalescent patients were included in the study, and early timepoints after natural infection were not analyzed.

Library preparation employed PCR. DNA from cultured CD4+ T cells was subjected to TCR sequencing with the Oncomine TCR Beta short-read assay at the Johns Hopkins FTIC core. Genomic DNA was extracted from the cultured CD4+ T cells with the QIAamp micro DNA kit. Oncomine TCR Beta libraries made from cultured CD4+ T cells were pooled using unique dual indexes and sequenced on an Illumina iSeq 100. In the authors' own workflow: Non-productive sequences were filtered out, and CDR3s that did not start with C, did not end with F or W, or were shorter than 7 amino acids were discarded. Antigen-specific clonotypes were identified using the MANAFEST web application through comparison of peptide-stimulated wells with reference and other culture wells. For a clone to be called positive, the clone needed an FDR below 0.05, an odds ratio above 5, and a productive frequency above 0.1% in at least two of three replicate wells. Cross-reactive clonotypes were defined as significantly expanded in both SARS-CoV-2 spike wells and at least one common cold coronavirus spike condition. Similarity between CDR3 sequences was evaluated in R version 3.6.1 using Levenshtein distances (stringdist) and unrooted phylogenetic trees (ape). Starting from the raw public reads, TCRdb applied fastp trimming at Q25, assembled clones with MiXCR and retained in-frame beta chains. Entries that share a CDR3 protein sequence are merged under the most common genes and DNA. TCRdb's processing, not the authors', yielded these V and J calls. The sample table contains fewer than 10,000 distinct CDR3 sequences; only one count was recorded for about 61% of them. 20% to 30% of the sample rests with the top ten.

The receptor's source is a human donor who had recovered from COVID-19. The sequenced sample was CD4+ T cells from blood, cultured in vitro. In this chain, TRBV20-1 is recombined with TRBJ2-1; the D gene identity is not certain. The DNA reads TGCAGTGCTAGAGTCCGCCTGGGCGGAACCTACAATGAGCAGTTCTTC. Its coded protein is CSARVRLGGTYNEQFF.